Listed below are T cell receptor beta chains from one sample, sequenced in a study of long-term antiretroviral therapy in people with HIV. TCRdb's copy holds only in-frame clones and misses some; the assay was immunoSEQ multiplex PCR. The sample lists under 20,000 clones, more than 80% occurring once. This sample comprised unsorted PBMCs, obtained 0.2 years after starting antiretroviral therapy. All receptors derive from a middle-aged woman with HIV. Each CDR3 is given with its conserved first and last residue. D genes are given only for firm matches. A row's size may be missing; if present it is once, few, many or a size class.

V gene	J gene	clone size	D gene	CDR3 DNA	CDR3 protein
TRBV4-3	TRBJ1-4	-	-	TGCGCCAGCAGCCAAGATGGGGGACACCTTGAAAAACTGTTTTTT	CASSQDGGHLEKLFF
TRBV15	TRBJ2-1	-	-	TGTGCCACCAGCCCTACATCAGGGAGTGAGCAGTTCTTC	CATSPTSGSEQFF
TRBV29-1	TRBJ1-4	-	-	TGCAGCGTTGACAGTGCTAATGAAAAACTGTTTTTT	CSVDSANEKLFF
TRBV11-2	TRBJ2-5	-	TRBD2	TGTGCCAGCAGCTTAGGCTTGCTAGCGGGAGGCAGCCAAGAGACCCAGTACTTC	CASSLGLLAGGSQETQYF
TRBV19	TRBJ1-3	once	-	TGTGCCAGTAGTATAGACGGAGGTGGAAACACCATATATTTT	CASSIDGGGNTIYF
TRBV7-9	TRBJ2-3	few	TRBD2	TGTGCCAGCATCGGGAGGGAGAGAGATACGCAGTATTTT	CASIGRERDTQYF
TRBV25-1	TRBJ1-1	-	-	TGTGCCTCGCACCGGGACGGTCGCACTGAAGCTTTCTTT	CASHRDGRTEAFF
TRBV27	TRBJ1-6	-	-	TGTGCCAGCAGTTTATCAACCTCCATAGGAAAACTTAATTCACCCCTCCACTTT	CASSLSTSIGKLNSPLHF
TRBV7-2	TRBJ2-1	-	TRBD2	TGTGCCAGCAGCTTAGATTGGACTAGCGGCGAGCAGTTCTTC	CASSLDWTSGEQFF
TRBV9	TRBJ2-3	-	TRBD1	TGTGCCAGCAGCTCTGGACAGGCGGGCACAGATACGCAGTATTTT	CASSSGQAGTDTQYF
TRBV6-5	TRBJ1-1	-	-	TGTGCCAGCACCACTGGCCTGCCCCCTGAAGCTTTCTTT	CASTTGLPPEAFF
TRBV25-1	TRBJ2-7	-	TRBD2	TGTGCCAGCAGTGGACGGACTAGCGGTACCTCCTACGAGCAGTACTTC	CASSGRTSGTSYEQYF
TRBV2	TRBJ1-2	-	TRBD1	TGTGCCAGCAGGGGGGGAATAGAGACAGGGGTGGATGGCTACACCTTC	CASRGGIETGVDGYTF
TRBV5-6	TRBJ1-5	-	-	TGTGCCAGCAGCTTGGGTGCGGGGGGTCAGCCCCAGCATTTT	CASSLGAGGQPQHF
TRBV7-9	TRBJ1-1	few	-	TGTGCCAGCAGCGCCGCGGGGAACACTGAAGCTTTCTTT	CASSAAGNTEAFF
TRBV9	TRBJ2-3	-	TRBD2	TGTGCCAGCAGCGTTAGCGGGAGTGAGGCAGATACGCAGTATTTT	CASSVSGSEADTQYF
TRBV2	TRBJ2-5	-	-	TGTGCCACCCCCTCGACAGCTCAAGAGACCCAGTACTTC	CATPSTAQETQYF
TRBV27	TRBJ2-7	-	TRBD1	TGTGCCAGCAGTTTCCGACAGGGGGCCTACGAGCAGTACTTC	CASSFRQGAYEQYF
TRBV4-3	TRBJ1-1	once	-	TGCGCCAGCAGCCAAGCGAGAGGGGGGAACACTGAAGCTTTCTTT	CASSQARGGNTEAFF
TRBV29-1	TRBJ2-2	once	-	TGCAGCGTGTGGAACGGGGAGCTGTTTTTT	CSVWNGELFF
TRBV2	TRBJ1-5	-	-	TGTGCCAGCAGTGAAGCGGGGAGGAATAGCAATCAGCCCCAGCATTTT	CASSEAGRNSNQPQHF
TRBV29-1	TRBJ2-3	-	TRBD2	TGCAGCGTTGCCGGGACTAGCGGTTTCACAGATACGCAGTATTTT	CSVAGTSGFTDTQYF
TRBV4-2	TRBJ2-4	-	-	TGTGCCAGCAGCCAAGAAATTAGTGGATCAGCCAAAAACATTCAGTACTTC	CASSQEISGSAKNIQYF
TRBV7-2	TRBJ1-5	-	-	TGTGCCAGCAGCTTAGCGAGTCCGGGACCAATTAGCAATCAGCCCCAGCATTTT	CASSLASPGPISNQPQHF
TRBV2	TRBJ1-5	few	-	TGTGCCAGCACCGGGGATTTGGATCAGCCCCAGCATTTT	CASTGDLDQPQHF
TRBV19	TRBJ1-6	-	TRBD1	TGTGCCAGTAGTATTTACGGGACAGGCTCACCCCTCCACTTT	CASSIYGTGSPLHF
TRBV9	TRBJ2-3	-	TRBD2	TGTGCCAGCAGCGCGAGACTAGCGGGGGGCCCAACAGATACGCAGTATTTT	CASSARLAGGPTDTQYF
TRBV11-3	TRBJ1-3	-	-	TGTGCCAGCAGCTTAGAACGTGTGGACAGCTCTGGAAACACCATATATTTT	CASSLERVDSSGNTIYF
TRBV7-9	TRBJ2-7	-	-	TGTGCCAGCAGCTTCCCAGGGTCCCACGAGCAGTACTTC	CASSFPGSHEQYF
TRBV19	TRBJ2-3	-	TRBD2	TGTGCCAGTAGTATGACTAGCGGGAGCGTAGATACGCAGTATTTT	CASSMTSGSVDTQYF
TRBV9	TRBJ1-1	-	TRBD1	TGTGCCAGCAGCGTCGGGACAGGGTCGAACACTGAAGCTTTCTTT	CASSVGTGSNTEAFF
TRBV27	TRBJ2-7	-	TRBD1	TGTGCCAGCAGTGGGACAGGGGTCGAGCAGTACTTC	CASSGTGVEQYF
TRBV7-9	TRBJ2-7	few	-	TGTGCCAGCAGCTCAGCATTCTCCTACGAGCAGTACTTC	CASSSAFSYEQYF
TRBV29-1	TRBJ2-5	-	TRBD1	TGCAGCGCCGGGACAGGGGGAGAGACCCAGTACTTC	CSAGTGGETQYF
TRBV4-1	TRBJ2-7	-	TRBD1	TGCGCCAGCAGGTTCCGGGACAGAAGCTCCTACGAGCAGTACTTC	CASRFRDRSSYEQYF
TRBV30	TRBJ1-4	-	-	TGTGCCTGGAGTGTACCAGGGCGGGAAAAACTGTTTTTT	CAWSVPGREKLFF
TRBV6-4	TRBJ2-3	-	-	TGTGCCAGCAGTGAGTCCGCGACTAGCACAGATACGCAGTATTTT	CASSESATSTDTQYF
TRBV19	TRBJ1-3	-	-	TGTGCCAGTAGCTACGGAAACACCATATATTTT	CASSYGNTIYF
TRBV15	TRBJ2-5	-	-	TGTGCCACCAGCACAGGAAAACAGGCTCAGGGCGAGACCCAGTACTTC	CATSTGKQAQGETQYF
TRBV15	TRBJ1-6	once	-	TGTGCCACCAGCAGAGATCCCGCCTCCTATAATTCACCCCTCCACTTT	CATSRDPASYNSPLHF
TRBV19	TRBJ1-2	-	-	TGTGCCAGTAGTATAGATGGATTCCCGGGAAACTATGGCTACACCTTC	CASSIDGFPGNYGYTF
TRBV4-3	TRBJ2-6	-	-	TGCGCCAGCAGCCTGGGGCTTGGGGCCAACGTCCTGACTTTC	CASSLGLGANVLTF
TRBV11-2	TRBJ1-2	-	TRBD1	TGTGCCAGCAGCCCGAACCCCGGGACAGAATATGGCTACACCTTC	CASSPNPGTEYGYTF
TRBV6-1	TRBJ2-5	-	-	TGTGCCAGCAGTGAATCCCCACCTCTAGCGCCCTACGAGGCCCAGTACTTC	CASSESPPLAPYEAQYF
TRBV4-1	TRBJ2-7	-	-	TGCGCCAGCAGCCAGGGGATTGAAGCAGGCGAGCAGTACTTC	CASSQGIEAGEQYF
TRBV14	TRBJ2-1	-	-	TGTGCCAGCAGCCAAGACTTTAGCTCCTACAATGAGCAGTTCTTC	CASSQDFSSYNEQFF
TRBV29-1	TRBJ2-1	-	-	TGCAGCGTTGAAGATTACAGGGCAATGTACAATGAGCAGTTCTTC	CSVEDYRAMYNEQFF
TRBV2	TRBJ2-7	-	-	TGTGCCAGCGACAGATCCTACGAGCAGTACTTC	CASDRSYEQYF
TRBV6-1	TRBJ2-3	-	-	TGTGCCAGCAGTGAAGGGGGCAGGGGACTCACAGATACGCAGTATTTT	CASSEGGRGLTDTQYF
TRBV4-1	TRBJ2-7	few	TRBD2	TGCGCCAGCAGCCAAGATACGTCTAGCGGGGGCTCTTACGAGCAGTACTTC	CASSQDTSSGGSYEQYF
TRBV23-1	TRBJ2-2	-	-	TGCGCCAGCAGTCATGGGTGCGAGTTAGTTTTGGGATATACCGGGGAGCTGTTTTTT	CASSHGCELVLGYTGELFF
TRBV7-9	TRBJ1-5	-	-	TGTGCCAGCAGCACCGGAGGGGTGAATCAGCCCCAGCATTTT	CASSTGGVNQPQHF
TRBV6-5	TRBJ2-7	-	TRBD1	TGTGCCAGCAGTTATGGCGACAGGGGCGGTACCTACGAGCAGTACTTC	CASSYGDRGGTYEQYF
TRBV19	TRBJ1-2	-	TRBD1	TGTGCCAGCAGGACAGGGGTATCCTATGGCTACACCTTC	CASRTGVSYGYTF
TRBV30	TRBJ2-7	-	-	TGTGCCTGGAGTGCGACCGGGGAGCAGTACTTC	CAWSATGEQYF